This record covers a single T cell receptor (beta chain). Its matching antigen is unknown. CDR3 length: 13 residues. CDR1 and CDR2 (germline): SGHNT, YYREEE (reference sequence). The V end lost 4 bases, the J end lost 6 bases, and 10 bases lay between the germline ends. These data come from a study of cytomegalovirus exposure and HLA in healthy donors. Turning to the study itself: In an earlier analysis, 95 million to 140 million unique TCR beta sequences were found from 150 million to 200 million T cells. Inside one of the first data releases sat around 85 million unique TCRs taken from HLA-typed donors.

Primers included in the PCR were 60 Vbeta and 13 Jbeta primers. Method: immunoSEQ multiplex PCR; TCRdb's copy keeps in-frame clones and lacks some. The repertoire holds 250,000 to 300,000 clones, with around 90% as singletons. Overall study results and limits: What was likely a sequencing artifact was a cluster of highly shared sequence variants. For most subjects, TCR beta sequences were reported to predict HLA-A and HLA-B alleles with accuracy.

This clonotype originated in a girl aged 2 to 10 in good health and CMV-seronegative. This sequence joins TRBV5-4 and TRBJ1-4; D unclear. The specimen was PBMCs. The CDR3 loop is CASSTPSDEKLFF. In DNA, the CDR3 is TGTGCCAGCAGCACGCCCTCAGATGAAAAACTGTTTTTT. Supplemented by reference TRBV5-4 and TRBJ1-4, the full variable domain reads ETGVTQSPTHLIKTRGQQVTLRCSSQSGHNTVSWYQQALGQGPQFIFQYYREEENGRGNFPPRFSGLQFPNYSSELNVNALELDDSALYLCASSTPSDEKLFFGSGTQLSVL.